A single sample is the source of the 23 T cell receptor beta chains below, sequenced in a study of CD8+ T cells in alopecia areata. RNA, once extracted, was reverse transcribed into cDNA for use as the sequencing template. Only in-frame clones appear in the TCRdb table, and some are missing; sequencing was by immunoSEQ multiplex PCR. The table records some 170,000 clones, 59% of them present only once. The specimen was CD4+ T cells sorted from blood, collected at week 0. The receptors here all came from a human donor with alopecia areata.

The chain combines TRBV7-9 with TRBJ1-1, with D perhaps TRBD1 (6 bases). The germline gives CDR1 SEHNR, CDR2 FQNEAQ (reference sequence). The CDR3 spans 17 residues. Trimming removed 5 bases at V and 1 base at J, with 20 bases between. The CDR3 protein is CASSIIGGLTSNTEAFF. The CDR3 region has the DNA TGTGCCAGCAGCATCATTGGGGGGCTTACCTCGAACACTGAAGCTTTCTTT.

The CDR3 DNA follows: TGCAGCGTTGAAGAAGGGAGTATCTTCTTT. As protein: CSVEEGSIFF. The chain has TRBV29-1 and TRBJ1-1; D gene unclear. The CDR3 totals 10 residues. With 0 bases removed from V and 14 bases from J, the gap between germline ends came to 10 bases. CDR1 and CDR2 from the germline V gene are SQVTM and ANQGSEA.

This clone appeared a few times. CDR3 DNA sequence: TGCGCCAGCAGCCGCCTGGGAGGAAGGGGAGATGGCTACACCTTC. Translating gives CASSRLGGRGDGYTF. V and J are TRBV5-1 and TRBJ1-2; maybe TRBD1 (5 bases). CDR3 length: 15 amino acids. Germline V gene lookup returns CDR1 SGHRS and CDR2 YFSETQ. V was shortened by 4 bases and J by 6 bases, with 19 bases between the two germline ends.

The chain combines TRBV18 with TRBJ1-2; perhaps TRBD1 as D (5 bases). Germline lookup yields CDR1 KGHSH and CDR2 LQKENI. Between the trimmed V and J ends, which lost 3 bases and 2 bases, there was a span of 13 bases. CDR3 length: 15 amino acids. The CDR3 DNA follows: TGTGCCAGCTCACCTCAGGGTATGGACAACTATGGCTACACCTTC. Translating gives CASSPQGMDNYGYTF.

The CDR3 is CAIRNEGLSYEQYF. The CDR3, as DNA: TGTGCCATCAGGAACGAGGGACTCTCCTACGAGCAGTACTTC. The chain carries TRBV10-3 and TRBJ2-7; tentatively, D is TRBD2 (6 bases). V lost 6 bases to trimming and J lost 0 bases, with 12 bases between them. The germline gives CDR1 ENHRY, CDR2 SYGVKD. The CDR3 runs to 14 residues.

The rearrangement joins TRBV20-1 to TRBJ1-1, with D unresolved. The CDR3 is 10 residues long. Trimming took 3 bases from V and 8 from J, leaving 7 bases between them. The germline V gene encodes CDR1 DFQATT and CDR2 SNEGSKA (reference sequence). CDR3 residues: CSASRLEAFF. CDR3 bases: TGCAGTGCTAGTAGACTGGAAGCTTTCTTT.

This sequence joins TRBV30 and TRBJ2-7; TRBD1 agrees at 7 bases. The CDR3 runs to 14 residues. Trimming cost V 4 bases and J 6 bases; bases outside gene matches: 12. CDR1 and CDR2 from the germline V gene are GTSNPN and SVGIG (reference sequence). CDR3 nucleotides: TGTGCCTGGACCTCGGGCAGGGGGAATTCCGAGCAGTACTTC. It specifies CAWTSGRGNSEQYF.

This clone was recorded a few times. V and J are TRBV6-1 and TRBJ1-1, with D possibly matching TRBD1 (6 bases). Trimming stripped 1 base from V and 1 base from J, with 13 bases between. The CDR3 length is 16 residues. Germline CDR1 reads MNHNS; CDR2 reads SASEGT. This CDR3 is CASSEGLIRGNTEAFF. Here the CDR3 DNA reads TGTGCCAGCAGTGAAGGTTTAATCAGGGGGAACACTGAAGCTTTCTTT.

Only a few counts were recorded for this clone. This sequence joins TRBV9 and TRBJ1-1; TRBD1 agrees at 10 bases. Trimming at V came to 4 bases and at J to 11 bases, leaving 11 bases not matched to a gene. This CDR3 has 14 residues. CDR1 is SGDLS and CDR2 is YYNGEE in the germline V gene. The DNA for the CDR3 is TGTGCCAGCAGCAAGAGCGGGACAGGGGTTCAGGCTTTCTTT. The encoded protein is CASSKSGTGVQAFF.

V usage is TRBV29-1 and J usage is TRBJ1-2, with D possibly TRBD1 on 6 matching bases. CDR3 length: 14 amino acids. The V and J ends lost 5 bases and 5 bases respectively, with 18 bases between them. Germline V CDR1 and CDR2: SQVTM, ANQGSEA. The CDR3 reads CSVSVQGLGYGYTF. The CDR3 DNA reads as TGCAGCGTTTCTGTACAGGGATTAGGGTATGGCTACACCTTC.

This clone has just a few counts. This chain connects TRBV29-1 to TRBJ1-5; D possibly corresponds to TRBD1 (6 bases). V lost 4 bases, J lost 1 base, and 8 bases lay in between. This CDR3 region has 13 residues. Germline V gives CDR1 SQVTM, CDR2 ANQGSEA. CDR3 protein: CSVAGGSNQPQHF. CDR3 nucleotides: TGCAGCGTTGCTGGGGGCAGCAATCAGCCCCAGCATTTT. Full variable domain (outside the CDR3, taken from reference TRBV29-1 and TRBJ1-5): SAVISQKPSRDICQRGTSLTIQCQVDSQVTMMFWYRQQPGQSLTLIATANQGSEATYESGFVIDKFPISRPNLTFSTLTVSNMSPEDSSIYLCSVAGGSNQPQHFGDGTRLSIL.

The rearrangement links TRBV5-1 to TRBJ1-1, with D uncertain. The V and J ends lost 1 base and 5 bases respectively, with 15 bases between them. The germline V gene encodes CDR1 SGHRS and CDR2 YFSETQ. This CDR3 is 15 amino acids long. This CDR3 reads CASSLSQPGTTEAFF. The CDR3 DNA reads TGCGCCAGCAGCTTGTCCCAACCGGGAACAACTGAAGCTTTCTTT.

Remarks on this clone: The conserved phenylalanine or tryptophan is not found at the CDR3 terminus, so this likely reflects a read error. Because the CDR3's place on the DNA is in doubt, the DNA is left out and the CDR3 is given as listed by TCRdb. The chain links TRBV15 to TRBJ2-4; the D call of TRBD2 is as the table states it, not checked on the DNA. Per germline, CDR1 LNHNV and CDR2 YYDKDF (reference sequence). A total of 12 residues make up the CDR3, ends included. The CDR3 loop is CATSRDFGLTTL.

The rearrangement uses TRBV5-1 and TRBJ2-5; 14 bases match TRBD2. Trimming removed 5 bases from V and 5 bases from J; junction bases left unmatched: 8. Germline V gene sequence: CDR1 SGHRS, CDR2 YFSETQ. CDR3 length: 16 residues. CDR3 residues: CASRTTSGGAWETQYF. In nucleotides, the CDR3 is TGCGCCAGCAGAACGACTAGCGGGGGGGCCTGGGAGACCCAGTACTTC.

There are a few counts of this clone. The gene calls are TRBV6-6 and TRBJ1-2; TRBD1 matches at 7 bases. In germline, CDR1 is MNHNY, CDR2 SVGAGI (reference sequence). V lost 4 bases and J lost 1; bases outside the gene matches: 6. The CDR3 length is 15 residues. The CDR3 DNA reads as TGTGCCAGCAGTTCCCCGGGACAGAATAACTATGGCTACACCTTC. Its translation is CASSSPGQNNYGYTF.

The CDR3 DNA sequence: TGCAGCGTGGGACAGGGATTTTACGAGCAGTACTTC. It is translated as CSVGQGFYEQYF. The rearrangement uses TRBV29-1 and TRBJ2-7; 9 bases match TRBD1. The germline V gene has CDR1 SQVTM and CDR2 ANQGSEA. V lost 6 bases, J lost 4 bases, and 4 bases stayed unmatched. The CDR3 loop spans 12 amino acids.

The gene calls are TRBV7-9 and TRBJ2-2, with D tentatively TRBD1 or TRBD2 (6 bases each). CDR3 length: 15 amino acids. Germline V gives CDR1 SEHNR, CDR2 FQNEAQ (reference sequence). The V and J ends lost 5 bases and 5 bases respectively, with 15 bases between them. The CDR3 bases are TGTGCCAGCAGCCCCAGGGGAGGAGGGACCGGGGAGCTGTTTTTT. This codes for CASSPRGGGTGELFF.

The chain employs TRBV15 and TRBJ1-4; D is uncertain. This CDR3 is built from 17 residues. CDR1 and CDR2 from the germline V gene are LNHNV and YYDKDF (reference sequence). V was trimmed by 5 bases and J by 2 bases, leaving 18 bases between them. CDR3 DNA: TGTGCCACCAGCGGTCTGGCAGCAACTTCGACTAATGAAAAACTGTTTTTT. It translates to CATSGLAATSTNEKLFF.

The chain carries TRBV7-2 and TRBJ2-7, with 10 bases aligning to TRBD1. There are 14 residues in the CDR3. With V trimmed by 5 bases and J by 3 bases, 4 bases remained unmatched. CDR1 is SGHTA, CDR2 FQGNSA, per germline. Written as DNA, the CDR3 is TGTGCCAGCAGCATGGGACAGGGGTACTACGAGCAGTACTTC. Translated: CASSMGQGYYEQYF.

This clone was recorded a few times. The rearrangement uses TRBV19 and TRBJ1-1; D uncertain. Trimming took off 6 bases at V and 2 bases at J, with 10 bases between the two ends. Germline CDR1 is LNHDA and CDR2 is SQIVND (reference sequence). The CDR3 contains 13 residues. The DNA of the CDR3 is TGTGCCAGTAGGTTTTACAGAAACACTGAAGCTTTCTTT. Its protein is CASRFYRNTEAFF.

This sequence joins TRBV7-9 and TRBJ1-6; D unresolved. This CDR3 region has 14 residues. CDR1 is SEHNR and CDR2 is FQNEAQ in the germline V gene (reference sequence). The V gene lost 4 bases and the J gene lost 3 bases, with 7 bases spanning the gap. CDR3 DNA: TGTGCCAGCAGCTCTCCGGACTATAATTCACCCCTCCACTTT. This encodes CASSSPDYNSPLHF.

This chain joins TRBV7-2 and TRBJ1-2; D possibly corresponds to TRBD1 (6 bases). V was clipped by 5 bases and J by 8 bases, with 6 bases between them. Germline CDR1 reads SGHTA; CDR2 reads FQGNSA. The CDR3 consists of 10 residues. For the CDR3, the DNA is TGTGCCAGCAGCAGGGGGGGCTACACCTTC. It codes for CASSRGGYTF.

V usage is TRBV9 and J usage is TRBJ1-2; TRBD1 matches 7 bases. Germline CDR1 is SGDLS and CDR2 is YYNGEE. V gave up 3 bases and J gave up 7 bases; unmatched junction bases: 3. This CDR3 region has 12 residues. The CDR3 nucleotides are TGTGCCAGCAGCGCAGACAGGGCTGGCTACACCTTC. Amino acids: CASSADRAGYTF.